This T cell receptor (beta chain) appears in the sequencing data of a study of blood T cells in healthy people across ages. The CDR3 runs 17 residues. Germline V gives CDR1 LGHNA, CDR2 YSLEER. The V and J ends lost 0 bases and 3 bases respectively, with 14 bases between them. A sample-barcoded 5' primer and a J-beta primer mix were used in a second PCR of roughly 7 to 11 cycles. Per sample, CDR3-containing paired-end reads numbered at least 3 million. TCRdb redid the calling of the 5' RACE reads with MiXCR, one entry per CDR3 protein. The sample holds about 800,000 distinct CDR3 sequences; around a quarter are singletons and the top ten take 3% to 4.5%. This clonotype appeared many times. The sample was also linked to a second study, of T cells of mothers and their children. This second study notes: A few healthy Caucasian mothers gave samples, and so did their six children.

Material for sequencing was blood. The chain combines TRBV4-3 with TRBJ2-2, with a possible D match to TRBD2 (6 bases). This TCR came from a boy aged 5-17 years in good health. The CDR3 DNA sequence: TGCGCCAGCAGCCAAGATAGAGGAGGGTGGGACACCGGGGAGCTGTTTTTT. It yields the protein CASSQDRGGWDTGELFF.